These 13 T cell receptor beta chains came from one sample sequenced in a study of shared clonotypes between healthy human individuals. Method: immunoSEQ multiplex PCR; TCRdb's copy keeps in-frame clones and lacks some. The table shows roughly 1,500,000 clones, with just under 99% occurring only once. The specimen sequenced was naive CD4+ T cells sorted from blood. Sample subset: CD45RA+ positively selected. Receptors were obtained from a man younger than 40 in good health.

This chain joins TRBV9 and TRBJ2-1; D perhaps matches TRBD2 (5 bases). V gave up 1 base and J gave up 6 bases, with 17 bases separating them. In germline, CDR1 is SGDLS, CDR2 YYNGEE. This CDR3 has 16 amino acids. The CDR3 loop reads CASSVLGRVPANEQFF. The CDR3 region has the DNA TGTGCCAGCAGCGTACTAGGGCGGGTTCCTGCCAATGAGCAGTTCTTC.

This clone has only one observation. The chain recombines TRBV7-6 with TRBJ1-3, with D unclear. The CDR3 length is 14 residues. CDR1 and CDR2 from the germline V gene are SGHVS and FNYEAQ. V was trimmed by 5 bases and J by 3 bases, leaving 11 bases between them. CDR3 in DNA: TGTGCCAGCAGCCCAAGGGTCGTTGGAAACACCATATATTTT. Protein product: CASSPRVVGNTIYF.

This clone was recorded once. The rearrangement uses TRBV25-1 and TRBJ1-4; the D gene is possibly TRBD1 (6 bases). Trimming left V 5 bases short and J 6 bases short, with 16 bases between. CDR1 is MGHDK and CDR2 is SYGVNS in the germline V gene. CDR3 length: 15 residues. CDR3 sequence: CASSPQGGGHEKLFF. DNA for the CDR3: TGTGCCAGCAGTCCACAGGGCGGAGGGCATGAAAAACTGTTTTTT.

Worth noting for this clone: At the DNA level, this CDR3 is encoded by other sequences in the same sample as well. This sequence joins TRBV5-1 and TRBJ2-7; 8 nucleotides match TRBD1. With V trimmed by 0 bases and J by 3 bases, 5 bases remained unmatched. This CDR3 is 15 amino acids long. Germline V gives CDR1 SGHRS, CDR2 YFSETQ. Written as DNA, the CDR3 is TGCGCCAGCAGCTTGGTATTAGGACAGGGCTACGAGCAGTACTTC. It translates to CASSLVLGQGYEQYF.

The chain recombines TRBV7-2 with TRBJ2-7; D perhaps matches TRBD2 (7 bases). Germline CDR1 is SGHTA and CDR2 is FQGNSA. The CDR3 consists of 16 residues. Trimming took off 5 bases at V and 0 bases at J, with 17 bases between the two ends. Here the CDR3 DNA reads TGTGCCAGCAGCCGCCCAAGGGGGAGGGACTCCTACGAGCAGTACTTC. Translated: CASSRPRGRDSYEQYF.

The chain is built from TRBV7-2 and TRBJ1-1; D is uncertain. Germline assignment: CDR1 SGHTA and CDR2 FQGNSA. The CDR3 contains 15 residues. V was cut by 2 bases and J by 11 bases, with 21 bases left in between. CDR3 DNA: TGTGCCAGCAGCTTAAGTGCGGTGGGAAACAAAAGGGCTTTCTTT. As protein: CASSLSAVGNKRAFF.

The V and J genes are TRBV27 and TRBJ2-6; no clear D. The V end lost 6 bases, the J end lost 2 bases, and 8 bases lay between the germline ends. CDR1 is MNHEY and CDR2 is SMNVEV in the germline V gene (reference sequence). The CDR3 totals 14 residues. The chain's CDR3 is CASSHIPGANVLTF. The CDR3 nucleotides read TGTGCCAGCAGCCACATCCCTGGGGCCAACGTCCTGACTTTC.

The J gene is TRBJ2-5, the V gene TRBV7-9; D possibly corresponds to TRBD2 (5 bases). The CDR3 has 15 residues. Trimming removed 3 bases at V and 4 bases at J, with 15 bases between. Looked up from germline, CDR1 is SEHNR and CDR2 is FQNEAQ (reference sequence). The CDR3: CASSLFGEILETQYF. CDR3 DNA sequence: TGTGCCAGCAGCTTGTTCGGGGAGATACTAGAGACCCAGTACTTC.

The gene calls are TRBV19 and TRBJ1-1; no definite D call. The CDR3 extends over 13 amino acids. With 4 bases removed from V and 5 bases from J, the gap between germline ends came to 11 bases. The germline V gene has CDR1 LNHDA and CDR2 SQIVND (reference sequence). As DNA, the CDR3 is TGTGCCAGTAGTACCGCCGGAAGTACTGAAGCTTTCTTT. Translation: CASSTAGSTEAFF.

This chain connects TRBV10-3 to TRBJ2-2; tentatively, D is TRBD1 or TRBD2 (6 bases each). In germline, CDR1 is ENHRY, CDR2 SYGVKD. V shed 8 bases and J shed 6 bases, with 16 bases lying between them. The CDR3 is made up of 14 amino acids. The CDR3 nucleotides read TGTGCCATCTCACACTCAGGGGAGGCCGGGGAGCTGTTTTTT. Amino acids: CAISHSGEAGELFF.

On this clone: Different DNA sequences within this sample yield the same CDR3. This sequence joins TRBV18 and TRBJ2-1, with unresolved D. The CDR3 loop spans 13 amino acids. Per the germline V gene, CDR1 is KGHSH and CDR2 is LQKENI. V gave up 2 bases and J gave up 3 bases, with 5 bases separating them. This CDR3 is CASSPSVYNEQFF. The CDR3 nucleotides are TGTGCCAGCTCACCATCTGTCTACAATGAGCAGTTCTTC.

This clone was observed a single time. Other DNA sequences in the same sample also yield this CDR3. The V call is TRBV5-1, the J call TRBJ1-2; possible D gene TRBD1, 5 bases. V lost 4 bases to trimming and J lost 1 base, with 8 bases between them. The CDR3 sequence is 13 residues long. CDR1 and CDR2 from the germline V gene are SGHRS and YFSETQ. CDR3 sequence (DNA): TGCGCCAGCAGCCTGACAGTTAACTATGGCTACACCTTC. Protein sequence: CASSLTVNYGYTF.

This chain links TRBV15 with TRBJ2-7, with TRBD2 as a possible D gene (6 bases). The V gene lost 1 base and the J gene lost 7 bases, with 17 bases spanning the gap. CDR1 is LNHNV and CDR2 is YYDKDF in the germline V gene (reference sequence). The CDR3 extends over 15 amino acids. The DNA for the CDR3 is TGTGCCACCAGCAGAGCCGGGACTTCCCAGCGTGAGCAGTACTTC. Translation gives CATSRAGTSQREQYF.